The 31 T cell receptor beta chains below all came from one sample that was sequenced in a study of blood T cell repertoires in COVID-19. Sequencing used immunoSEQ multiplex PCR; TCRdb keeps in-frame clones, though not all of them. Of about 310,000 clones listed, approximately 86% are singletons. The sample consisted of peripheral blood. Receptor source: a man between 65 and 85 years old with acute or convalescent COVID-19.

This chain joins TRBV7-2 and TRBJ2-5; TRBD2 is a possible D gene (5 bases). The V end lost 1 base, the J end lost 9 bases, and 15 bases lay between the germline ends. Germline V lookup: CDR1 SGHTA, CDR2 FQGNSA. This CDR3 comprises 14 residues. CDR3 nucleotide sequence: TGTGCCAGCAGCTTAGGTGCGGGCCCAATTTCCCAGTACTTC. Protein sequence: CASSLGAGPISQYF.

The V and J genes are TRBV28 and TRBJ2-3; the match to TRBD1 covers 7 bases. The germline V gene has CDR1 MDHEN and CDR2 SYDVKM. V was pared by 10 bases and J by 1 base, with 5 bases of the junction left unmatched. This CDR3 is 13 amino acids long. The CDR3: CATIDRGTDTQYF. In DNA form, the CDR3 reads TGTGCCACAATTGACAGGGGCACAGATACGCAGTATTTT. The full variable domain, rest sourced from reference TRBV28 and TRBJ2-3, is DVKVTQSSRYLVKRTGEKVFLECVQDMDHENMFWYRQDPGLGLRLIYFSYDVKMKEKGDIPEGYSVSREKKERFSLILESASTNQTSMYLCATIDRGTDTQYFGPGTRLTVL.

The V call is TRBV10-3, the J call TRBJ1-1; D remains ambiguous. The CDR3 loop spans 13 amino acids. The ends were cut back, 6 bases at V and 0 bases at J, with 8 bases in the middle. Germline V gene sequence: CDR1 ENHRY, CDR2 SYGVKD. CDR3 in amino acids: CAIRLSMNTEAFF. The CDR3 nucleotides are TGTGCCATCAGGCTTAGCATGAACACTGAAGCTTTCTTT.

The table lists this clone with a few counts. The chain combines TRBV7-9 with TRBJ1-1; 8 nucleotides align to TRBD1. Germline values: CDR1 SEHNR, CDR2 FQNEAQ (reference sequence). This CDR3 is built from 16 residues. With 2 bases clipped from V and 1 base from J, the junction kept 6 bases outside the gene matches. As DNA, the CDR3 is TGTGCCAGCAGCTTAAGACAGGGGCCCAAGAACACTGAAGCTTTCTTT. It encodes CASSLRQGPKNTEAFF. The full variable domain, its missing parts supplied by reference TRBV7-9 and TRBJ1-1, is DTGVSQNPRHKITKRGQNVTFRCDPISEHNRLYWYRQTLGQGPEFLTYFQNEAQLEKSRLLSDRFSAERPKGSFSTLEIQRTEQGDSAMYLCASSLRQGPKNTEAFFGQGTRLTVV.

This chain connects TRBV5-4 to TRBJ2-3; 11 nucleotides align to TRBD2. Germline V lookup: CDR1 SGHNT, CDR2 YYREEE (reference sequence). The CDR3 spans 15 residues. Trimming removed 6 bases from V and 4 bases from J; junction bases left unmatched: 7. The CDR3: CASTLAGGLPDTQYF. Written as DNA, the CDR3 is TGTGCCAGCACATTAGCGGGGGGGCTCCCAGATACGCAGTATTTT.

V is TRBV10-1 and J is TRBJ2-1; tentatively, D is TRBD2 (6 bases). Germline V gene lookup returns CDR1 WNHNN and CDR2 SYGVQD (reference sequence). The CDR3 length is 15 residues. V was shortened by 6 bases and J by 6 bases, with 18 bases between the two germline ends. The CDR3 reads CASSDRDFYRNEQFF. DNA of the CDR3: TGCGCCAGCAGCGACCGGGACTTCTACCGCAATGAGCAGTTCTTC.

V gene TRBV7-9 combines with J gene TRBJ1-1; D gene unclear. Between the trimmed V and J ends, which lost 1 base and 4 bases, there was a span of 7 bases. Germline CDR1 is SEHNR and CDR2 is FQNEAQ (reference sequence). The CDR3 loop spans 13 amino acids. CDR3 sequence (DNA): TGTGCCAGCAGCTTAGATAGCTTCACTGAAGCTTTCTTT. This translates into CASSLDSFTEAFF. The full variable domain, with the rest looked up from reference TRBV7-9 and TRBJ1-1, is DTGVSQNPRHKITKRGQNVTFRCDPISEHNRLYWYRQTLGQGPEFLTYFQNEAQLEKSRLLSDRFSAERPKGSFSTLEIQRTEQGDSAMYLCASSLDSFTEAFFGQGTRLTVV.

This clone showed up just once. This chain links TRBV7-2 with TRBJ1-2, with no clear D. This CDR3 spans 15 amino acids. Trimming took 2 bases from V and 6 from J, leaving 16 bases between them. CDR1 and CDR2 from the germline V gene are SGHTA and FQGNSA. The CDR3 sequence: CASSLYNVMTHGYTF. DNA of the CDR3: TGTGCCAGCAGCTTATACAACGTTATGACACATGGCTACACCTTC.

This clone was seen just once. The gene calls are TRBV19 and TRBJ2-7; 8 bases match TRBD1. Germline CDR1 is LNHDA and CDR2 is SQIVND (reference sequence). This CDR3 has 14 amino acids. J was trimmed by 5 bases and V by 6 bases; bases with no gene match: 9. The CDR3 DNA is TGTGCCAGTAGCATGACAGGGGATAAGAACGAGCAGTACTTC. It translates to CASSMTGDKNEQYF.

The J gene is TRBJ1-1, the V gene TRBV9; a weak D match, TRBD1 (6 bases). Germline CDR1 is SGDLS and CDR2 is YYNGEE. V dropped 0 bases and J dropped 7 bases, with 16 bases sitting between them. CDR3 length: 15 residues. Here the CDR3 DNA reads TGTGCCAGCAGCGTAGAGAGTGGGAGGGGGAGTGAAGCTTTCTTT. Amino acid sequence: CASSVESGRGSEAFF.

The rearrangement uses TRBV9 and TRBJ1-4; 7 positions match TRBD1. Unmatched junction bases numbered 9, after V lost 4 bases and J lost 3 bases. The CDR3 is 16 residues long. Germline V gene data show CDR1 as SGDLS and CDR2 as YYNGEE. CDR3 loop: CASSPRGGQANEKLFF. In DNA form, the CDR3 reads TGTGCCAGCAGCCCCCGAGGGGGCCAGGCTAATGAAAAACTGTTTTTT.

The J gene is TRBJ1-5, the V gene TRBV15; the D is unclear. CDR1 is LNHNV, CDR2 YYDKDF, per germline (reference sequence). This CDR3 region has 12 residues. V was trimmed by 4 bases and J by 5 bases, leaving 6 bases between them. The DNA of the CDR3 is TGTGCCACCAGCAAACGAGATCAGCCCCAGCATTTT. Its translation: CATSKRDQPQHF.

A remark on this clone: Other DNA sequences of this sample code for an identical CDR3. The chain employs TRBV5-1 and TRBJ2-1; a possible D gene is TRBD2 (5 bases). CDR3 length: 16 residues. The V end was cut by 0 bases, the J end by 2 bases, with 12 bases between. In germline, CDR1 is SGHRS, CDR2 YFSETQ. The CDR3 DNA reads TGCGCCAGCAGCTTGGTTCCGGGGATAGCCTACAATGAGCAGTTCTTC. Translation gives CASSLVPGIAYNEQFF.

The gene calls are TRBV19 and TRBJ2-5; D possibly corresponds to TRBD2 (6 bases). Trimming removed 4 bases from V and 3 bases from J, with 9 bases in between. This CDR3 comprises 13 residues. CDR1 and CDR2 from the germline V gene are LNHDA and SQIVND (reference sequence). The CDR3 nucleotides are TGTGCCAGTAGTAGGGAGCGGGAAGAGACCCAGTACTTC. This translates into CASSREREETQYF.

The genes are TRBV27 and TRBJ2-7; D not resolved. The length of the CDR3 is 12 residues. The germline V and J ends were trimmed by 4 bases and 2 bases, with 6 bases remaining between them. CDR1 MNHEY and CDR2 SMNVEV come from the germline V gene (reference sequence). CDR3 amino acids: CASSSTPYEQYF. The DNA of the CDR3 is TGTGCCAGCAGTTCAACTCCCTACGAGCAGTACTTC.

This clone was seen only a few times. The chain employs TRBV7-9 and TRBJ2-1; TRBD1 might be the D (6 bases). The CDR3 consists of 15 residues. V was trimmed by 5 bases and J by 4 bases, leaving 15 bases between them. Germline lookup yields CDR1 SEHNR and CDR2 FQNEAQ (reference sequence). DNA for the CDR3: TGTGCCAGCAGCCCGCGCCAGGGGCAGTACAATGAGCAGTTCTTC. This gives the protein CASSPRQGQYNEQFF.

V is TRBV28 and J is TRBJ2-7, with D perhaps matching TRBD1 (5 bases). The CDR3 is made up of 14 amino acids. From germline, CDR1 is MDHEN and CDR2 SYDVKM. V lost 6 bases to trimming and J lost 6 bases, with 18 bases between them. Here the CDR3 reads CASRNTGPGLEQYF. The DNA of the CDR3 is TGTGCCAGCAGAAACACCGGGCCAGGGCTCGAGCAGTACTTC.

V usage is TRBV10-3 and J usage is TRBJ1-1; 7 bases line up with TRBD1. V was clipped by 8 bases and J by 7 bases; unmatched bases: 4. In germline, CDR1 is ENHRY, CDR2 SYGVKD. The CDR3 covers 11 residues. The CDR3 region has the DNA TGTGCCATCCGACAGGGTAATGAAGCTTTCTTT. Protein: CAIRQGNEAFF.

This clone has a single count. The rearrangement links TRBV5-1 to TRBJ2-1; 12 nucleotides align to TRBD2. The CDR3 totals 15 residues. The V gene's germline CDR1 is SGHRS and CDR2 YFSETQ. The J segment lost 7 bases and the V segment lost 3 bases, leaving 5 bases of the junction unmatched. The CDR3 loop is CASSWTSGETNEQFF. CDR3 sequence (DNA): TGCGCCAGCAGCTGGACTAGCGGGGAAACAAATGAGCAGTTCTTC.

This CDR3 is CAWKILASGNTIYF. The CDR3 DNA follows: TGTGCCTGGAAAATATTGGCCTCTGGAAACACCATATATTTT. The chain employs TRBV30 and TRBJ1-3; D unresolved. The CDR3 has 14 residues. Trimming left V 4 bases short and J 0 bases short, with 10 bases between. Germline CDR1 reads GTSNPN; CDR2 reads SVGIG (reference sequence).

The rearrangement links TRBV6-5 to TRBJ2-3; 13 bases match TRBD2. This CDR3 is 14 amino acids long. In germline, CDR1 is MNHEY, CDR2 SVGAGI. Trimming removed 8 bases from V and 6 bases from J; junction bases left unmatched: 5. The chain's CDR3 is CASSRTSGSDTQYF. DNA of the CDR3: TGTGCCAGCTCCCGGACTAGCGGGAGTGATACGCAGTATTTT.

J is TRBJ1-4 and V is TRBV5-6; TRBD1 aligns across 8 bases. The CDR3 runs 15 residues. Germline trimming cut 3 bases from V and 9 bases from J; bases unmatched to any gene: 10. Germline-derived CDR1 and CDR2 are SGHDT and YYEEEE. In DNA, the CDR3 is TGTGCCAGCAGCTCGTATGACAGGGGTCTGCAAAAACTGTTTTTT. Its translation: CASSSYDRGLQKLFF.

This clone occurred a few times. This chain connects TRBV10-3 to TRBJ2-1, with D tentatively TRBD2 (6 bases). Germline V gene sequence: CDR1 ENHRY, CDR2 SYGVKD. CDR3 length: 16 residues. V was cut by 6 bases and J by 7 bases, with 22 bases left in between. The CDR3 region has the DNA TGTGCCATCAGCTCACCCGGGACTCTTCTAAAAAATGAGCAGTTCTTC. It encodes CAISSPGTLLKNEQFF.

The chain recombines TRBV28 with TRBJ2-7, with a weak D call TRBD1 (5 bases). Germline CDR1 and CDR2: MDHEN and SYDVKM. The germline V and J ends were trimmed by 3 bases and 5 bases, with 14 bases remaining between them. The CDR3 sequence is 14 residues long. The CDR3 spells CASSFRSGRNEQYF. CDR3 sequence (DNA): TGTGCCAGCAGTTTTAGATCAGGGCGGAACGAGCAGTACTTC.

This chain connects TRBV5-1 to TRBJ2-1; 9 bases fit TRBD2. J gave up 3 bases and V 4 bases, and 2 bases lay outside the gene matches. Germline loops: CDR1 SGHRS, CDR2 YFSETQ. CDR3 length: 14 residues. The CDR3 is CASSPAGGYNEQFF. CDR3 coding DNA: TGCGCCAGCAGCCCAGCGGGGGGCTACAATGAGCAGTTCTTC.

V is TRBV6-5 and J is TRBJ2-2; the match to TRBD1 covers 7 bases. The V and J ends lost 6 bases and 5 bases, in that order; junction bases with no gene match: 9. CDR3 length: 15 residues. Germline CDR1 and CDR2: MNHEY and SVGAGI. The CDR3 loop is CASRRPGQQTGELFF. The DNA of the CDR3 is TGTGCCAGCAGGCGTCCGGGACAGCAAACCGGGGAGCTGTTTTTT.

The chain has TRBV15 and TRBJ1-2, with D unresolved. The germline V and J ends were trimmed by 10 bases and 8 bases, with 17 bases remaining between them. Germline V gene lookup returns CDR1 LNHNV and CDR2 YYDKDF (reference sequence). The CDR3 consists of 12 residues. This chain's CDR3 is CAIGRYHLGYTF. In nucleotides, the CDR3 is TGTGCCATCGGCAGGTACCACCTAGGCTACACCTTC.

The CDR3 here is CASSYPGLAADTQYF. In DNA form, the CDR3 reads TGTGCCAGCAGTTACCCTGGACTAGCAGCAGATACGCAGTATTTT. The chain carries TRBV6-2 or TRBV6-3 and TRBJ2-3; 8 positions match TRBD2. Germline V gene sequence: CDR1 MNHEY, CDR2 SVGEGT. This CDR3 has 15 residues. V gave up 2 bases and J gave up 4 bases; unmatched junction bases: 5.

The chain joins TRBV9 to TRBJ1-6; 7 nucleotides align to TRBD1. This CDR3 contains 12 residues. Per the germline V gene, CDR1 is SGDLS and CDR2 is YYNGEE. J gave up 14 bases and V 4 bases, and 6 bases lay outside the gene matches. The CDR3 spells CASSSGQSTLHF. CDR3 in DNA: TGTGCCAGCAGCTCGGGACAGTCCACCCTCCACTTT.

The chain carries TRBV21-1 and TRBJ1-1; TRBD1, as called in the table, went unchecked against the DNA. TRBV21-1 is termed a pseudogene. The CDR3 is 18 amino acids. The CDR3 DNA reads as TGTGCCAGCAGCAACATAACAGACCGACAGGGAGGTAACACTGAAGCTTTCTTT. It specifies CASSNITDRQGGNTEAFF.

The DNA of the CDR3 is TGTGCCACCGCCCTGCGGCTAGCGGGAGGAGAGACCCAGTACTTC. This codes for CATALRLAGGETQYF. This chain links TRBV19 with TRBJ2-5, with TRBD2 matching 11 bases. CDR1 is LNHDA, CDR2 SQIVND, per germline (reference sequence). The V and J ends lost 10 bases and 4 bases, in that order; junction bases with no gene match: 11. The CDR3 has 15 residues.